Described below is a single TCR beta chain sequence and its context. What it binds is not known. Sample time point: newly diagnosed GD, antithyroid drugs for less than 3 months. PBMCs were the source of the RNA used for TCR sequencing. Sequencing libraries for TCR beta were prepared with iRepertoire HTBI primers and Arm-PCR of CDR3 regions. From the multiplex PCR reads, TCRdb called clonotypes with MiXCR, one entry per CDR3 protein. The sample yields fewer than 550,000 distinct CDR3 sequences, less than 20% seen once. The data were obtained in a study of regulatory T cells in long-lasting Graves disease. The germline V gene encodes CDR1 KGHDR and CDR2 SFDVKD. The V gene end was trimmed by 7 bases and the J gene end by 4 bases; junction bases not matched to a gene: 4. The CDR3 is 14 residues long. The study, taken as a whole, reports: Patients with persistent Graves' had lower TCR diversity than newly diagnosed patients. Fewer public clonotypes were shared by new patients (roughly 970) than by persistent patients (around 2,900).

The data were also submitted as part of a second study, on T cells in Graves' hyperthyroidism and ophthalmopathy.

The material was peripheral blood mononuclear cells (PBMCs), obtained at new diagnosis, from a patient treated with antithyroid drugs. The V call is TRBV24-1, the J call TRBJ2-1, with 9 positions matching TRBD2. The receptor was isolated from a woman under 30 with Graves disease. CDR3 in DNA: TGTGCCACCAGGGGACTAGCCCCTTACAATGAGCAGTTCTTC. It encodes CATRGLAPYNEQFF.